This T cell receptor beta chain came from a study of cytomegalovirus exposure and HLA in healthy donors. General observations from the study: HLA alleles showed associations with some 17,000 TCR beta sequences in a later analysis, at a 0.05 false discovery rate.

The PCR used 60 Vbeta and 13 Jbeta primers. Some clones are missing from TCRdb's copy, which holds only in-frame ones; the method was immunoSEQ multiplex PCR. This table has around 170,000 clones, around 76% appearing once. As for this clone: Its matching antigen is unknown.

CDR1 and CDR2 from the germline V gene are MNHEY and SVGAGI. CDR3 length: 15 residues. Deletions cut 6 bases from V and 4 bases from J, with 17 bases between. Source material: PBMCs. The source is a woman in her 30s in good health and CMV-seropositive. V and J are TRBV6-5 and TRBJ2-3; D perhaps matches TRBD1 (5 bases). The CDR3 loop is CASRLTEAFADTQYF. Written as DNA, the CDR3 is TGTGCCAGCAGATTGACAGAAGCTTTCGCAGATACGCAGTATTTT.